This T cell receptor (beta chain) stems from a study of blood T cell repertoires in COVID-19. For the study at large: Researchers got acute and convalescent COVID-19 samples from the United States, Italy and Spain. The analysed material was cDNA or gDNA that came from T cells, B-cell-depleted T cells, or PBMCs.

Ages ranged from roughly 18 to 100 years, with residence in about 24 US areas. Germline-derived CDR1 and CDR2 are MDHEN and SYDVKM. This CDR3 spans 13 amino acids. The junction had 7 bases not matched to a gene; V was cut back by 7 bases and J by 5 bases. In the original workflow: Nucleated cell counts were estimated from reference gene primer amplification. Sequencing was performed with immunoSEQ multiplex PCR; in TCRdb, only in-frame clones are kept and a portion is missing. That table furnishes V, J and clone size, whereas the DNA furnished D and trimming. The sample carries about 440,000 clones, around 90% recorded once.

Material: PBMCs or T cells enriched from blood (not recorded which). The chain joins TRBV28 to TRBJ1-2, with 7 bases lining up with TRBD1. This TCR came from a woman aged 18 to 35 with acute COVID-19. The CDR3 DNA follows: TGTGCCAGCACCCTGACAGGGACGTATGGCTACACCTTC. Translating it yields CASTLTGTYGYTF.